This TCR beta chain is from a study of blood T cell repertoires in COVID-19. The sample holds a few counts of this clone. The assay was immunoSEQ multiplex PCR, and TCRdb's table has in-frame clones only and misses some. The sample records 100,000 to 150,000 clones, about 74% being singletons. In germline, CDR1 is LNHDA, CDR2 SQIVND (reference sequence). The CDR3 runs to 15 residues. The V gene end was trimmed by 5 bases and the J gene end by 7 bases; junction bases not matched to a gene: 8. The sequenced sample consisted of peripheral blood. The clonotype originates from a man aged 55-75 years with acute or convalescent COVID-19. V is TRBV19 and J is TRBJ2-1, with 10 nucleotides matching TRBD1. CDR3 sequence reads: CASSGRDRGVNEQFF. The CDR3 nucleotides are TGTGCCAGTAGTGGCCGGGACAGGGGTGTGAATGAGCAGTTCTTC.